These 30 T cell receptor beta chains originate from one sample sequenced in a study of T cells in Graves' hyperthyroidism and ophthalmopathy. Regions amplified from RNA transcripts were the TCR beta CDR3 regions. Using the HTBI primer set, a first-round RT-PCR was run on the TCR CDR3. TCRdb reanalysed the multiplex PCR reads using MiXCR and keeps one entry per CDR3 protein. The table has about 640,000 distinct CDR3 sequences, less than 25% seen once. Sequencing was done on a sample of blood. These receptors were taken from a man aged 25 to 40 with Graves' ophthalmopathy.

This clonotype occurred a few times. V gene TRBV2 combines with J gene TRBJ2-1; possible D gene TRBD2, 6 bases. The CDR3 covers 15 residues. V dropped 1 base and J dropped 7 bases, with 14 bases sitting between them. Germline V gene sequence: CDR1 SNHLY, CDR2 FYNNEI. This CDR3 is CASSEGAGPGNEQFF. CDR3 nucleotide sequence: TGTGCCAGCAGTGAAGGGGCGGGGCCAGGGAATGAGCAGTTCTTC.

This clonotype appeared a few times. The chain combines TRBV5-1 with TRBJ2-3; D unresolved. The germline gives CDR1 SGHRS, CDR2 YFSETQ. There are 15 residues in the CDR3. V was clipped by 0 bases and J by 5 bases, with 13 bases between them. The CDR3 nucleotides are TGCGCCAGCAGCTTGGGCCGTCACTATTTAGATACGCAGTATTTT. Its protein product is CASSLGRHYLDTQYF.

The sample holds a few counts of this clonotype. The chain combines TRBV29-1 with TRBJ2-3; TRBD2 aligns across 8 bases. After removal of 3 bases from V and 4 bases from J, the junction contained 6 bases not matched to a gene. The CDR3 length is 14 residues. Germline assignment: CDR1 SQVTM and CDR2 ANQGSEA. This CDR3 reads CSVDPAGAADTQYF. Here the CDR3 DNA reads TGCAGCGTTGACCCAGCGGGAGCGGCAGATACGCAGTATTTT.

The chain recombines TRBV5-1 with TRBJ2-7, with no clear D. Germline-derived CDR1 and CDR2 are SGHRS and YFSETQ. Trimming pared 1 base from V and 0 bases from J, leaving 11 bases between. The CDR3 has 15 amino acids. The CDR3 coding sequence is TGCGCCAGCAGCTTGTTGGGTGTGAGCTCCTACGAGCAGTACTTC. It yields the protein CASSLLGVSSYEQYF.

Many counts were recorded for this clonotype. V gene TRBV30 combines with J gene TRBJ2-7; 7 bases fit TRBD2. Germline CDR1 is GTSNPN and CDR2 is SVGIG (reference sequence). This CDR3 spans 13 amino acids. After removal of 5 bases from V and 6 bases from J, the junction contained 10 bases not matched to a gene. Written as DNA, the CDR3 is TGTGCCTGGGGGCGACTAGCAATTTCCGAGCAGTACTTC. Protein product: CAWGRLAISEQYF.

This clonotype was counted many times. The V and J genes are TRBV20-1 and TRBJ2-1; D not resolved. The germline V and J ends were trimmed by 3 bases and 3 bases, with 3 bases remaining between them. The CDR3 is made up of 11 amino acids. Per germline, CDR1 DFQATT and CDR2 SNEGSKA (reference sequence). The CDR3 sequence is CSASLYNEQFF. The CDR3 DNA reads as TGCAGTGCTAGCCTCTACAATGAGCAGTTCTTC.

This clonotype came up a few times. The J gene is TRBJ2-7, the V gene TRBV10-3, with 16 bases lining up with TRBD2. V lost 6 bases to trimming and J lost 4 bases; unmatched junction nucleotides: 9. Germline CDR1 is ENHRY and CDR2 is SYGVKD. This CDR3 is built from 17 residues. CDR3 in amino acids: CAIRGGLAGGSGYEQYF. The CDR3, as DNA: TGTGCCATCAGAGGGGGACTAGCGGGAGGGTCAGGGTACGAGCAGTACTTC.

This clonotype occurred many times. The V gene is TRBV20-1, the J gene TRBJ2-7; no clear D. In germline, CDR1 is DFQATT, CDR2 SNEGSKA (reference sequence). The germline V and J ends were trimmed by 2 bases and 0 bases, with 11 bases remaining between them. The CDR3 covers 14 residues. CDR3 bases: TGCAGTGCTAGACCCCGACACAACTCCTACGAGCAGTACTTC. Translation gives CSARPRHNSYEQYF.

This chain links TRBV11-2 with TRBJ2-1, with TRBD2 matching 10 bases. The CDR3 loop spans 15 amino acids. Germline CDR1 reads SGHAT; CDR2 reads FQNNGV. Trimming cost V 3 bases and J 8 bases; bases outside gene matches: 7. The DNA for the CDR3 is TGTGCCAGCAGCTTCGGACTAGCGGAGGGGGATGAGCAGTTCTTC. Protein sequence: CASSFGLAEGDEQFF.

V usage is TRBV6-6 and J usage is TRBJ2-7; D not certain. V shed 2 bases and J shed 2 bases, with 13 bases lying between them. The CDR3 sequence is 15 residues long. Germline V gene lookup returns CDR1 MNHNY and CDR2 SVGAGI (reference sequence). CDR3 in amino acids: CASSYDGNSPYEQYF. DNA for the CDR3: TGTGCCAGCAGTTACGATGGTAACAGCCCCTACGAGCAGTACTTC.

The gene calls are TRBV20-1 and TRBJ2-1; 9 bases line up with TRBD2. The CDR3 sequence is 16 residues long. Trimming at V came to 3 bases and at J to 7 bases, leaving 13 bases not matched to a gene. The V gene's germline CDR1 is DFQATT and CDR2 SNEGSKA (reference sequence). As DNA, the CDR3 is TGCAGTGCTAGGCTCTCGGGCGGGAGGGCCAATAATGAGCAGTTCTTC. Protein: CSARLSGGRANNEQFF.

J is TRBJ2-5 and V is TRBV20-1; TRBD2 agrees at 9 bases. The germline CDR1 and CDR2 sequences are DFQATT and SNEGSKA (reference sequence). Losses at the gene ends were 0 bases for V and 5 bases for J; bases not matched to a gene: 4. This CDR3 region has 14 residues. This CDR3 is CSARDPSGGETQYF. The CDR3 nucleotides read TGCAGTGCTAGAGATCCCAGCGGGGGGGAGACCCAGTACTTC.

V is TRBV20-1 and J is TRBJ1-1; maybe TRBD1 (6 bases). From germline, CDR1 is DFQATT and CDR2 SNEGSKA (reference sequence). CDR3 size: 14 residues. Deletions cut 0 bases from V and 1 base from J, with 9 bases between. The chain's CDR3 is CSAREDSQNTEAFF. DNA for the CDR3: TGCAGTGCTAGAGAGGACAGTCAGAACACTGAAGCTTTCTTT.

This rearrangement joins TRBV29-1 to TRBJ2-1, with TRBD2 matching over 9 bases. From germline, CDR1 is SQVTM and CDR2 ANQGSEA. V was pared by 5 bases and J by 0 bases, with 5 bases of the junction left unmatched. The CDR3 is 15 residues long. CDR3 nucleotide sequence: TGCAGCGTTAGACTAGCGGCGAGCTCCTACAATGAGCAGTTCTTC. This codes for CSVRLAASSYNEQFF.

The sample holds a few counts of this clonotype. This rearrangement joins TRBV10-3 to TRBJ2-7; D unclear. The CDR3 totals 12 residues. Trimming shortened V by 2 bases and J by 4 bases, and 6 bases separated the two germline ends. CDR1 is ENHRY, CDR2 SYGVKD, per germline. The CDR3 sequence: CAISEPPYEQYF. Here the CDR3 DNA reads TGTGCCATCAGTGAGCCCCCTTACGAGCAGTACTTC.

This clonotype turned up a few times. The V and J genes are TRBV10-3 and TRBJ2-7, with D possibly TRBD2 on 6 matching bases. Between the trimmed V and J ends, which lost 10 bases and 0 bases, there was a span of 16 bases. This CDR3 contains 14 residues. The germline V gene encodes CDR1 ENHRY and CDR2 SYGVKD. CDR3 nucleotides: TGTGCCACCTCGGGACTCCAGAGCTCCTACGAGCAGTACTTC. Translated: CATSGLQSSYEQYF.

The chain uses TRBV18 and TRBJ1-1; a weak D match, TRBD1 (5 bases). Germline CDR1 reads KGHSH; CDR2 reads LQKENI. Trimming cost V 1 base and J 1 base, with 10 bases left between them. The CDR3 runs 15 residues. CDR3 coding DNA: TGTGCCAGCTCACCACTTGAAGGGGCGAACACTGAAGCTTTCTTT. It specifies CASSPLEGANTEAFF.

This clonotype was observed a few times. The chain has TRBV10-1 and TRBJ2-1; TRBD2 aligns across 7 bases. This CDR3 contains 15 residues. CDR1 is WNHNN and CDR2 is SYGVQD in the germline V gene (reference sequence). V was pared by 3 bases and J by 5 bases, with 7 bases of the junction left unmatched. The CDR3 sequence is CASSESASGNNEQFF. CDR3 bases: TGCGCCAGCAGTGAATCGGCTAGCGGAAACAATGAGCAGTTCTTC.

This clonotype appeared many times. The chain employs TRBV20-1 and TRBJ1-5, with a weak D call TRBD1 (6 bases). V was pared by 2 bases and J by 4 bases, with 12 bases between. This CDR3 region has 14 residues. Germline V CDR1 and CDR2: DFQATT, SNEGSKA (reference sequence). CDR3 sequence reads: CSARPPQGNQPQHF. The CDR3, as DNA: TGCAGTGCTAGACCCCCACAGGGTAATCAGCCCCAGCATTTT.

V and J are TRBV28 and TRBJ2-7; TRBD2 aligns across 8 bases. The CDR3 is 16 amino acids. Germline trimming cut 5 bases from V and 3 bases from J; bases unmatched to any gene: 12. Germline loops: CDR1 MDHEN, CDR2 SYDVKM. Written as DNA, the CDR3 is TGTGCCAGCAGTCCGCCAAGCGGGAGCCCTTACTACGAGCAGTACTTC. This encodes CASSPPSGSPYYEQYF.

V usage is TRBV9 and J usage is TRBJ1-1, with D perhaps matching TRBD1 (5 bases). This CDR3 is 14 amino acids long. V lost 7 bases to trimming and J lost 4 bases, with 17 bases between them. Per the germline V gene, CDR1 is SGDLS and CDR2 is YYNGEE. CDR3 sequence reads: CASGSGLGGTEAFF. The CDR3 DNA reads as TGTGCCAGCGGATCCGGCCTTGGGGGCACTGAAGCTTTCTTT.

The chain has TRBV5-6 and TRBJ2-7; D remains ambiguous. The CDR3 loop spans 16 amino acids. The V gene lost 3 bases and the J gene lost 5 bases, with 21 bases spanning the gap. CDR1 SGHDT and CDR2 YYEEEE come from the germline V gene. CDR3 coding DNA: TGTGCCAGCAGCTATTCCGACTCCCTCCGAGGAGACGAGCAGTACTTC. Translation: CASSYSDSLRGDEQYF. Based on the CDR3 plus reference TRBV5-6 and TRBJ2-7, the full variable domain is DAGVTQSPTHLIKTRGQQVTLRCSPKSGHDTVSWYQQALGQGPQFIFQYYEEEERQRGNFPDRFSGHQFPNYSSELNVNALLLGDSALYLCASSYSDSLRGDEQYFGPGTRLTVT.

This clonotype was detected a few times. The DNA of the CDR3 is TGTGCCATCAGCGGGACTAGCGGAGCTAGCACAGATACGCAGTATTTT. Residues: CAISGTSGASTDTQYF. The rearrangement links TRBV10-3 to TRBJ2-3, with 11 bases aligning to TRBD2. V shed 6 bases and J 0 bases; nucleotides not matched to a gene: 5. The CDR3 length is 16 residues. Germline CDR1 reads ENHRY; CDR2 reads SYGVKD.

This clonotype has just a few counts. V gene TRBV9 combines with J gene TRBJ1-1; D is perhaps TRBD1 (6 bases). The germline gives CDR1 SGDLS, CDR2 YYNGEE. CDR3 size: 15 residues. V was cut by 3 bases and J by 0 bases, with 12 bases left in between. DNA for the CDR3: TGTGCCAGCAGCGGAGGACAGCCATTGAACACTGAAGCTTTCTTT. Protein product: CASSGGQPLNTEAFF.

This clonotype was picked up a small number of times. V is TRBV19 and J is TRBJ1-5, with 9 bases that match TRBD1. The CDR3 sequence is 15 residues long. Germline V CDR1 and CDR2: LNHDA, SQIVND (reference sequence). The junction had 5 bases not matched to a gene; V was cut back by 3 bases and J by 5 bases. The CDR3 here is CASSMEGQGDQPQHF. For the CDR3, the DNA is TGTGCCAGTAGTATGGAGGGACAGGGTGATCAGCCCCAGCATTTT. The complete variable domain, with remaining parts taken from reference TRBV19 and TRBJ1-5, reads DGGITQSPKYLFRKEGQNVTLSCEQNLNHDAMYWYRQDPGQGLRLIYYSQIVNDFQKGDIAEGYSVSREKKESFPLTVTSAQKNPTAFYLCASSMEGQGDQPQHFGDGTRLSIL.

This clonotype has a count of ten or more. The gene calls are TRBV10-3 and TRBJ2-1, with 10 bases aligning to TRBD2. The germline gives CDR1 ENHRY, CDR2 SYGVKD. Trimming cost V 4 bases and J 5 bases; bases outside gene matches: 8. The CDR3 is 16 residues long. The CDR3 reads CAISGLGSGRNNEQFF. CDR3 sequence (DNA): TGTGCCATCAGTGGACTGGGTAGCGGGAGGAACAATGAGCAGTTCTTC.

The rearrangement uses TRBV6-1 and TRBJ2-7; 8 positions agree with TRBD1. CDR1 is MNHNS, CDR2 SASEGT, per germline. The CDR3 consists of 15 residues. V was clipped by 5 bases and J by 7 bases; unmatched bases: 13. This CDR3 is CASSPDPDREWEQYF. The CDR3 DNA follows: TGTGCCAGCAGTCCCGACCCGGACAGGGAATGGGAGCAGTACTTC.

The chain employs TRBV28 and TRBJ2-6, with D tentatively TRBD1 or TRBD2 (5 bases each). The V end lost 4 bases, the J end lost 6 bases, and 7 bases lay between the germline ends. Germline assignment: CDR1 MDHEN and CDR2 SYDVKM. The CDR3 loop spans 13 amino acids. As DNA, the CDR3 is TGTGCCAGCAGTTCCGGGACGGCCAACGTCCTGACTTTC. It codes for CASSSGTANVLTF.

This clonotype appeared a few times. The genes are TRBV6-2 or TRBV6-3 and TRBJ2-2; 12 positions agree with TRBD2. Germline CDR1 reads MNHEY; CDR2 reads SVGEGT. There are 16 residues in the CDR3. V dropped 5 bases and J dropped 4; count of bases not matched to a gene: 5. DNA for the CDR3: TGTGCCAGCAGTGTGACTAGCGGGAGCGGCACCGGGGAGCTGTTTTTT. This encodes CASSVTSGSGTGELFF.

This clonotype was detected only a few times. This sequence may be a read error, since a much larger clone differs from it by one base. V gene TRBV7-3 combines with J gene TRBJ2-1; D tentatively fits TRBD1 or TRBD2 (5 bases each). Germline V gene lookup returns CDR1 SGHTA and CDR2 FQGTGA. V gave up 4 bases and J gave up 3 bases, with 16 bases separating them. The CDR3 sequence is 16 residues long. This CDR3 is CASSSPGAGGYNEQFF. For the CDR3, the DNA is TGTGCCAGCAGCTCCCCCGGGGCAGGCGGCTACAATGAGCAGTTCTTC.